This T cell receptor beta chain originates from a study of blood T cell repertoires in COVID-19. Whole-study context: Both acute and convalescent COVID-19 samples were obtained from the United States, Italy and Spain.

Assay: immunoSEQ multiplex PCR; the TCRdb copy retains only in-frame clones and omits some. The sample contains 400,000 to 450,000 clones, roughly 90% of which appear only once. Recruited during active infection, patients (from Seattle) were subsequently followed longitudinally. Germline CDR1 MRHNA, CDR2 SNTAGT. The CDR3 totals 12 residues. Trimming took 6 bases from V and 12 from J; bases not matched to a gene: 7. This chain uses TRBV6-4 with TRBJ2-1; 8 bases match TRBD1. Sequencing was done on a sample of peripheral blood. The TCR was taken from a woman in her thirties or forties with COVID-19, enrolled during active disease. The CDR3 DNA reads TGTGCCAGCAGGGAAACAGGGGGGCGGCAGTTCTTC. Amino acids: CASRETGGRQFF.